Below are 6 T cell receptor beta chains sequenced from a single sample in a study of identical twins. Via MiXCR, TCRdb re-called the 5' RACE reads, giving one row per CDR3 protein. The table has about 390,000 distinct CDR3 sequences, 8.5% to 10% seen once. Material: naive T cells sorted from blood. Receptors originate from a woman in her forties or fifties in good health.

The rearrangement links TRBV7-6 to TRBJ1-4; D is possibly TRBD1 (6 bases). V was shortened by 1 base and J by 8 bases, with 14 bases between the two germline ends. The germline CDR1 and CDR2 sequences are SGHVS and FNYEAQ. The CDR3 contains 15 residues. The CDR3 nucleotides read TGTGCCAGCAGCTTAGATGGGGGGGCACGGGAAAAACTGTTTTTT. It yields the protein CASSLDGGAREKLFF.

CDR3 region: CASSYLSGYNEQFF. The CDR3 bases are TGTGCCAGCAGCTATCTTAGCGGGTACAATGAGCAGTTCTTC. The chain recombines TRBV7-2 with TRBJ2-1, with TRBD2 identical over 7 bases. J gave up 4 bases and V 4 bases, and 4 bases lay outside the gene matches. The CDR3 contains 14 residues. The germline CDR1 and CDR2 sequences are SGHTA and FQGNSA.

This clonotype was detected ten times or more. This chain links TRBV2 with TRBJ1-1, with unresolved D. CDR1 is SNHLY and CDR2 is FYNNEI in the germline V gene. The CDR3 has 13 amino acids. The ends were cut back, 3 bases at V and 0 bases at J, with 5 bases in the middle. In DNA form, the CDR3 reads TGTGCCAGCAGTGATTGGGTGAACACTGAAGCTTTCTTT. Translating it yields CASSDWVNTEAFF.

This sequence joins TRBV20-1 and TRBJ2-1, with 10 bases that match TRBD2. This CDR3 has 15 residues. Germline values: CDR1 DFQATT, CDR2 SNEGSKA (reference sequence). The trim removed 1 base at V and 4 bases at J, leaving 4 bases unmatched. The CDR3 nucleotides are TGCAGTGCTAGAGCGTGGACTAGCGGATACAATGAGCAGTTCTTC. This sequence encodes CSARAWTSGYNEQFF.

This clonotype has more than one count but fewer than ten. The chain is built from TRBV20-1 and TRBJ2-3; D uncertain. Trimming removed 3 bases at V and 4 bases at J, with 17 bases between. Germline V CDR1 and CDR2: DFQATT, SNEGSKA (reference sequence). This CDR3 comprises 15 residues. The CDR3, as DNA: TGCAGTGCTAGCCCTAAGGCGTGGTACGCAGATACGCAGTATTTT. Translated: CSASPKAWYADTQYF.

This clonotype was found a few times. The CDR3 loop is CASLPDRGWYGYTF. DNA for the CDR3: TGCGCCAGCCTACCGGACCGGGGGTGGTATGGCTACACCTTC. The V call is TRBV5-1, the J call TRBJ1-2; possibly TRBD1 for D (5 bases). CDR3 length: 14 residues. Germline assignment: CDR1 SGHRS and CDR2 YFSETQ. V lost 7 bases to trimming and J lost 5 bases, with 18 bases between them.